The present TCR beta chain was sequenced within a study of blood T cells in healthy people across ages. This clonotype was counted a few times. A sample-barcoded 5' primer and a J-beta primer mix were used in a second PCR of roughly 7 to 11 cycles. In TCRdb, the 5' RACE reads were re-called with MiXCR into one record per CDR3 protein. The sample has approximately 780,000 distinct CDR3 sequences, roughly 24% seen once. The CDR3 covers 15 residues. Trimming pared 3 bases from V and 3 bases from J, leaving 12 bases between. Germline values: CDR1 SEHNR, CDR2 FQNEAQ (reference sequence). The sample also formed part of further work on T cells of mothers and their children.

The source of this sequence is a boy younger than 18 in good health. Sequenced material: blood. The chain is built from TRBV7-9 and TRBJ2-1; D is unresolved. The CDR3 spells CASSLALGFYNEQFF. The DNA for the CDR3 is TGTGCCAGCAGCTTGGCCCTGGGGTTCTACAATGAGCAGTTCTTC.